This T cell receptor (beta chain) was documented in a study of T cell responses to AZD1222 COVID-19 vaccine. Trimming took off 2 bases at V and 4 bases at J, with 6 bases between the two ends. CDR3 length equals 13 residues. CDR1 and CDR2 (germline): KGHSH, LQKENI. Notes on the study in general: White British people made up most donors, females outnumbered males, and clonal diversity was possibly underestimated.

As concerns this clone: Its antigen is still unknown.

Here immunoSEQ multiplex PCR was the method, and the copy in TCRdb shows in-frame clones only, minus some. The sample shows approximately 140,000 clones, about nine tenths of them seen only once. The TCR sequence derives from an adult in good health. This specimen consisted of peripheral blood, obtained on day 0 of AZD1222 vaccination. This rearrangement joins TRBV18 to TRBJ1-5, with D possibly matching TRBD1 (5 bases). The CDR3 loop is CASSPEGNQPQHF. In DNA form, the CDR3 reads TGTGCCAGCTCACCAGAGGGGAATCAGCCCCAGCATTTT.